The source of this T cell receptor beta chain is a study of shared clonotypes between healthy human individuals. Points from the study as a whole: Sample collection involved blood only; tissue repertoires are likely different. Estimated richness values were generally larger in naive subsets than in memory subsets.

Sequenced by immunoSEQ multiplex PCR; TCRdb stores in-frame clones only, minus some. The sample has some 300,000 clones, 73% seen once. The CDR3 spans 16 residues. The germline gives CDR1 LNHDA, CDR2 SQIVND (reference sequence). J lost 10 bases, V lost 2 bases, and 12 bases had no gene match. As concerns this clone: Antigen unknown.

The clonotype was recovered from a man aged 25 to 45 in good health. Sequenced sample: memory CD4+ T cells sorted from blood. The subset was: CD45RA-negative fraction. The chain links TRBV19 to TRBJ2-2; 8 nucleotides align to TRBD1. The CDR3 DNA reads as TGTGCCAGTAGTATAAACCGACAGGGGTGGGATAAGGAGCTGTTTTTT. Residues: CASSINRQGWDKELFF.